What follows are 17 T cell receptor beta chains derived from one specimen sequenced in a study of cytotoxic CD8 clonotypes in ibrutinib-treated CLL. The assay was immunoSEQ multiplex PCR, and TCRdb's table has in-frame clones only and misses some. Of about 39,000 clones listed, approximately 67% are singletons. The sample consisted of PBMCs, taken at disease progression, from a patient treated with ibrutinib. These receptors originate from a human donor with chronic lymphocytic leukemia.

The CDR3 here is CASSSLAGGSGELFF. CDR3 bases: TGTGCCAGCAGCTCCCTTGCGGGAGGATCCGGGGAGCTGTTTTTT. The chain joins TRBV7-3 to TRBJ2-2, with 8 positions matching TRBD2. This CDR3 contains 15 residues. J lost 6 bases, V lost 4 bases, and 7 bases had no gene match. Per germline, CDR1 SGHTA and CDR2 FQGTGA.

The chain uses TRBV7-2 and TRBJ1-1; 9 bases align to TRBD1. The V gene's germline CDR1 is SGHTA and CDR2 FQGNSA. This CDR3 region has 13 residues. J lost 7 bases, V lost 7 bases, and 7 bases had no gene match. The CDR3: CASTGQGRGEAFF. CDR3 sequence (DNA): TGTGCCAGCACCGGACAGGGGAGAGGTGAAGCTTTCTTT. The complete variable domain, with remaining parts taken from reference TRBV7-2 and TRBJ1-1, reads GAGVSQSPSNKVTEKGKDVELRCDPISGHTALYWYRQSLGQGLEFLIYFQGNSAPDKSGLPSDRFSAERTGGSVSTLTIQRTQQEDSAVYLCASTGQGRGEAFFGQGTRLTVV.

This clone is classed as medium-sized. DNA of the CDR3: TGTGCCAGCAGCGAGCCAAGACCAGTACAGTTCTTC. Translating gives CASSEPRPVQFF. The chain carries TRBV9 and TRBJ2-1; D call uncertain. CDR3 length: 12 residues. The germline V gene has CDR1 SGDLS and CDR2 YYNGEE. The V gene lost 3 bases and the J gene lost 13 bases, with 14 bases spanning the gap. Supplemented by reference TRBV9 and TRBJ2-1, the full variable domain reads DSGVTQTPKHLITATGQRVTLRCSPRSGDLSVYWYQQSLDQGLQFLIQYYNGEERAKGNILERFSAQQFPDLHSELNLSSLELGDSALYFCASSEPRPVQFFGPGTRLTVL.

This clone has just a few counts. The chain uses TRBV4-2 and TRBJ2-7; either TRBD1 or TRBD2 may fit D (5 bases each). The V end was cut by 1 base, the J end by 5 bases, with 15 bases between. There are 15 residues in the CDR3. Germline V gives CDR1 LGHNA, CDR2 YNFKEQ. The CDR3 sequence: CASSQAGRGVDEQYF. As DNA, the CDR3 is TGTGCCAGCAGCCAAGCCGGGCGAGGGGTTGACGAGCAGTACTTC.

V and J are TRBV9 and TRBJ2-5; D ambiguous. The length of the CDR3 is 13 residues. With 0 bases removed from V and 2 bases from J, the gap between germline ends came to 5 bases. Germline V gene data show CDR1 as SGDLS and CDR2 as YYNGEE. DNA of the CDR3: TGTGCCAGCAGCGTAGACGGACAAGAGACCCAGTACTTC. It yields the protein CASSVDGQETQYF.

This clone was recorded many times. The CDR3 reads CATLQREGNEQFF. The DNA for the CDR3 is TGTGCCACCCTTCAACGGGAGGGGAATGAGCAGTTCTTC. The rearrangement joins TRBV13 to TRBJ2-1; 8 bases line up with TRBD2. This CDR3 spans 13 amino acids. V gave up 10 bases and J gave up 7 bases; unmatched junction bases: 9. Germline V gene lookup returns CDR1 PRHDT and CDR2 FYEKMQ (reference sequence).

This sequence joins TRBV30 and TRBJ2-7; D call uncertain. Deletions cut 1 base from V and 6 bases from J, with 16 bases between. In germline, CDR1 is GTSNPN, CDR2 SVGIG (reference sequence). The CDR3 totals 14 residues. This CDR3 reads CAWSGAYRSGEQYF. The CDR3, as DNA: TGTGCCTGGAGTGGTGCCTATCGATCGGGCGAGCAGTACTTC.

This clone has only a few counts. This chain connects TRBV19 to TRBJ2-2, with TRBD1 matching over 11 bases. CDR1 is LNHDA and CDR2 is SQIVND in the germline V gene (reference sequence). The CDR3 consists of 15 residues. J gave up 4 bases and V 9 bases, and 7 bases lay outside the gene matches. DNA for the CDR3: TGTGCCAGCTCGGACAGGGGGCGTTTCACCGGGGAGCTGTTTTTT. This translates into CASSDRGRFTGELFF.

CDR3 bases: TGCAGCGTTGATGCACTGGAGACCCAGTACTTC. It codes for CSVDALETQYF. The V and J genes are TRBV29-1 and TRBJ2-5; no clear D gene. Trimming took off 3 bases at V and 5 bases at J, with 7 bases between the two ends. Germline CDR1 and CDR2: SQVTM and ANQGSEA. The CDR3 covers 11 residues.

CDR3 region: CASSRRDSPTGANVLTF. In DNA form, the CDR3 reads TGTGCCAGCAGCAGGAGGGACAGCCCCACAGGGGCCAACGTCCTGACTTTC. The chain combines TRBV7-3 with TRBJ2-6; possible D gene TRBD1, 7 bases. Trimming removed 5 bases from V and 4 bases from J, with 18 bases in between. CDR1 and CDR2 (germline): SGHTA, FQGTGA. The CDR3 has 17 residues.

The rearrangement links TRBV7-8 to TRBJ2-1; TRBD1 might be the D (5 bases). Germline V gene lookup returns CDR1 SGHVS and CDR2 FQNEAQ. The CDR3 spans 13 residues. V lost 6 bases and J lost 5, with 11 bases in between. The CDR3 nucleotides are TGTGCCAGCAGGGACAATACTGACAATGAGCAGTTCTTC. Amino acids: CASRDNTDNEQFF.

This chain uses TRBV28 with TRBJ2-7, with 7 bases lining up with TRBD1. This CDR3 contains 18 residues. Unmatched junction bases numbered 23, after V lost 6 bases and J lost 6 bases. Per germline, CDR1 MDHEN and CDR2 SYDVKM. The CDR3 DNA follows: TGTGCCAGCAGCTCACGCACCCAAACCAGTTACCGACAGGGCGAGCAGTACTTC. As protein: CASSSRTQTSYRQGEQYF.

The chain has TRBV7-2 and TRBJ2-1; D might be TRBD1 (6 bases). CDR3 length equals 15 residues. Looked up from germline, CDR1 is SGHTA and CDR2 is FQGNSA. The ends were cut back, 0 bases at V and 4 bases at J, with 10 bases in the middle. The CDR3 DNA reads as TGTGCCAGCAGCTTAGCCCGGGGACAATACAATGAGCAGTTCTTC. Translating it yields CASSLARGQYNEQFF. The complete variable domain, with remaining parts taken from reference TRBV7-2 and TRBJ2-1, reads GAGVSQSPSNKVTEKGKDVELRCDPISGHTALYWYRQSLGQGLEFLIYFQGNSAPDKSGLPSDRFSAERTGGSVSTLTIQRTQQEDSAVYLCASSLARGQYNEQFFGPGTRLTVL.

This chain uses TRBV9 with TRBJ2-1; TRBD2 matches at 15 bases. CDR1 and CDR2 from the germline V gene are SGDLS and YYNGEE. V shed 3 bases, J shed 8 bases, and the junction held 3 bases outside the gene matches. This CDR3 has 15 amino acids. Written as DNA, the CDR3 is TGTGCCAGCAGCGCGGGACTAGCGGGGGGAGATGAGCAGTTCTTC. Residues: CASSAGLAGGDEQFF.

A few counts support this clone. This chain joins TRBV2 and TRBJ2-1; D not certain. The CDR3 covers 12 residues. The germline V gene encodes CDR1 SNHLY and CDR2 FYNNEI. V was trimmed by 5 bases and J by 12 bases, leaving 14 bases between them. CDR3 residues: CASSLLGERQFF. The CDR3 region has the DNA TGTGCCAGCAGTCTCCTAGGAGAGAGGCAGTTCTTC.

The J gene is TRBJ1-4, the V gene TRBV10-3; D possibly corresponds to TRBD1 (6 bases). V was trimmed by 4 bases and J by 10 bases, leaving 22 bases between them. Per the germline V gene, CDR1 is ENHRY and CDR2 is SYGVKD. The CDR3 has 16 residues. CDR3 in amino acids: CAISVPLQGPGAKLFF. In nucleotides, the CDR3 is TGTGCCATCAGTGTCCCCCTACAGGGCCCAGGGGCAAAACTGTTTTTT.

This sequence joins TRBV9 and TRBJ2-1; 8 bases map to TRBD1. The CDR3 totals 16 residues. J lost 7 bases, V lost 3 bases, and 12 bases had no gene match. CDR1 is SGDLS, CDR2 YYNGEE, per germline. CDR3 DNA sequence: TGTGCCAGCAGCGGAGGGGAAAGGACAGGGTCGAATGAGCAGTTCTTC. Its translation is CASSGGERTGSNEQFF.